These 15 T cell receptor beta chains share one sample of origin, sequenced in a study of blood T cells in healthy people across ages. A second PCR of 7 to 11 cycles used a sample-barcoded 5' primer and a J-beta primer mix. MiXCR, applied by TCRdb to the 5' RACE reads, yields one record per CDR3 protein. The profile shows roughly 830,000 distinct CDR3 sequences, approximately 65% of them singletons. The source material was blood. The receptors stem from a man aged 30-40 years in good health.

This rearrangement joins TRBV12-3 or TRBV12-4 to TRBJ2-7; a weak D match, TRBD1 (6 bases). Deletions cut 6 bases from V and 5 bases from J, with 17 bases between. The CDR3 extends over 14 amino acids. The CDR3 region is CASSPGDRTHEQYF. As DNA, the CDR3 is TGTGCCAGCAGCCCCGGCGACAGGACCCACGAGCAGTACTTC.

There are many counts of this clonotype. V is TRBV20-1 and J is TRBJ2-5; 9 bases line up with TRBD2. This CDR3 has 14 residues. The ends lost 3 bases at V and 7 bases at J; junction bases unmatched: 9. Germline CDR1 and CDR2: DFQATT and SNEGSKA (reference sequence). CDR3 loop: CSASAGTSSGTQYF. For the CDR3, the DNA is TGCAGTGCTAGCGCCGGGACTAGCTCCGGGACCCAGTACTTC.

Only a few counts were recorded for this clonotype. As DNA, the CDR3 is TGTGCCAGCAGCCCGCAGGAAACCTATAATTCACCCCTCCACTTT. Amino acids: CASSPQETYNSPLHF. The genes are TRBV7-2 and TRBJ1-6; D uncertain. CDR3 length: 15 residues. The germline CDR1 and CDR2 sequences are SGHTA and FQGNSA. Trimming left V 5 bases short and J 2 bases short, with 10 bases between.

The rearrangement joins TRBV5-6 to TRBJ2-1, with D possibly TRBD1 on 5 matching bases. Germline-derived CDR1 and CDR2 are SGHDT and YYEEEE. V gave up 5 bases and J gave up 7 bases, with 19 bases separating them. The CDR3 totals 15 residues. CDR3 in amino acids: CASSLTWQGINEQFF. CDR3 DNA: TGTGCCAGCAGTTTAACATGGCAGGGCATAAATGAGCAGTTCTTC.

This clonotype was seen more than once but under ten times. The chain has TRBV9 and TRBJ2-3; D gene ambiguous. V lost 2 bases and J 2 bases, leaving 12 bases between the germline ends. The germline V gene encodes CDR1 SGDLS and CDR2 YYNGEE. CDR3 length: 15 residues. CDR3 sequence (DNA): TGTGCCAGCAGCGTCCGCGACGGGTCCACAGATACGCAGTATTTT. Translating gives CASSVRDGSTDTQYF. Using reference TRBV9 and TRBJ2-3 for the parts outside the CDR3, the full variable domain is DSGVTQTPKHLITATGQRVTLRCSPRSGDLSVYWYQQSLDQGLQFLIQYYNGEERAKGNILERFSAQQFPDLHSELNLSSLELGDSALYFCASSVRDGSTDTQYFGPGTRLTVL.

This clonotype was seen more than once but under ten times. The CDR3 nucleotides read TGTGCCAGCAGTGAAGAAACAGGGTTGGGGGCCTATGGCTACACCTTC. It codes for CASSEETGLGAYGYTF. The chain is built from TRBV2 and TRBJ1-2, with TRBD1 as a possible D gene (6 bases). V was cut by 1 base and J by 4 bases, with 16 bases left in between. Per germline, CDR1 SNHLY and CDR2 FYNNEI. CDR3 length equals 16 residues.

The chain has TRBV6-1 and TRBJ1-6, with 7 bases lining up with TRBD1. Germline loops: CDR1 MNHNS, CDR2 SASEGT. V shed 3 bases and J 7 bases; nucleotides not matched to a gene: 9. This CDR3 contains 16 residues. This CDR3 is CASSEFGGQMNSPLHF. The CDR3, as DNA: TGTGCCAGCAGTGAGTTCGGGGGACAGATGAATTCACCCCTCCACTTT.

This chain joins TRBV11-1 and TRBJ2-5; a possible D gene is TRBD1 (6 bases). Germline CDR1 and CDR2: SGHAT and FQDESV (reference sequence). V was clipped by 5 bases and J by 4 bases, with 14 bases between them. This CDR3 spans 14 amino acids. CDR3 sequence (DNA): TGTGCCAGCAGCCAAGGGGGAATCGGAGAGACCCAGTACTTC. Translated, it gives CASSQGGIGETQYF.

The gene calls are TRBV3-1 and TRBJ2-2; 10 bases map to TRBD2. The germline V gene encodes CDR1 LGHDT and CDR2 YNNKEL (reference sequence). The CDR3 sequence is 16 residues long. Germline trimming cut 5 bases from V and 4 bases from J; bases unmatched to any gene: 7. DNA for the CDR3: TGTGCCAGCAGCTCCAGGAGCGGGGGGGCCACCGGGGAGCTGTTTTTT. Translating it yields CASSSRSGGATGELFF.

The V call is TRBV7-2, the J call TRBJ2-4; 8 bases match TRBD1. Gene TRBJ2-7 matches the end of the DNA better, so the J call may be wrong. Germline-derived CDR1 and CDR2 are SGHTA and FQGNSA. This CDR3 comprises 14 residues. The CDR3 protein is CASSLWTGMGEQYF. The DNA for the CDR3 is TGTGCCAGCAGCCTTTGGACAGGGATGGGCGAGCAGTACTTC.

The genes are TRBV3-1 and TRBJ1-2; D is unresolved. The germline gives CDR1 LGHDT, CDR2 YNNKEL (reference sequence). The CDR3 is made up of 13 amino acids. V lost 1 base and J lost 8, with 11 bases in between. The CDR3 sequence is CASSQAPLKGYTF. CDR3 nucleotide sequence: TGTGCCAGCAGCCAAGCCCCCCTAAAGGGCTACACCTTC.

The chain has TRBV6-5 and TRBJ2-4; D may be TRBD1 (5 bases). This CDR3 contains 14 residues. Germline V gene data show CDR1 as MNHEY and CDR2 as SVGAGI. Trimming removed 5 bases at V and 1 base at J, with 9 bases between. CDR3: CASSTDSAKNIQYF. The CDR3 DNA is TGTGCCAGCAGTACCGACAGTGCCAAAAACATTCAGTACTTC.

This clonotype was recorded once. CDR3 in DNA: TGTGCCAGCAGCAACCAGGGACAGGGAGGAGATACGCAGTATTTT. Its protein product is CASSNQGQGGDTQYF. The chain recombines TRBV7-9 with TRBJ2-3; 9 bases line up with TRBD1. Unmatched junction bases numbered 8, after V lost 5 bases and J lost 5 bases. The CDR3 has 15 residues. Germline CDR1 and CDR2: SEHNR and FQNEAQ (reference sequence).

The chain has TRBV6-5 and TRBJ2-5, with D unresolved. CDR3 size: 12 residues. The V end lost 5 bases, the J end lost 5 bases, and 9 bases lay between the germline ends. CDR1 is MNHEY and CDR2 is SVGAGI in the germline V gene. CDR3 coding DNA: TGTGCCAGCAGTCCCTCGATGGAGACCCAGTACTTC. Translation gives CASSPSMETQYF.

The V gene is TRBV9, the J gene TRBJ2-7; D is perhaps TRBD1 (6 bases). The CDR3 has 15 residues. Germline V gives CDR1 SGDLS, CDR2 YYNGEE. V lost 3 bases and J 0 bases, leaving 13 bases between the germline ends. The DNA of the CDR3 is TGTGCCAGCAGCGCAACGGGACAATCCTCCTACGAGCAGTACTTC. Translated: CASSATGQSSYEQYF.